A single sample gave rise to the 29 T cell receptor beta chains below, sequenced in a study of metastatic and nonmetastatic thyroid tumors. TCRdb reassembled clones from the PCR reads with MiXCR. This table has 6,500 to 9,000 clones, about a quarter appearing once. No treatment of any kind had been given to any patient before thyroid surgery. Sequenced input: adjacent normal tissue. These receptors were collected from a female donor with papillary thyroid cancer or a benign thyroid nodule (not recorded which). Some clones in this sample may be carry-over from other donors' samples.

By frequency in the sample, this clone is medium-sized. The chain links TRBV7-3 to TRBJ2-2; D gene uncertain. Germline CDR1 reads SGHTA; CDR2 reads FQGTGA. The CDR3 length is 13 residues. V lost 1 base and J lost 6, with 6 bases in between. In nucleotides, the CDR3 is TGTGCCAGCAGCTTAATGGTAGCCGGGGAGCTGTTTTTT. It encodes CASSLMVAGELFF.

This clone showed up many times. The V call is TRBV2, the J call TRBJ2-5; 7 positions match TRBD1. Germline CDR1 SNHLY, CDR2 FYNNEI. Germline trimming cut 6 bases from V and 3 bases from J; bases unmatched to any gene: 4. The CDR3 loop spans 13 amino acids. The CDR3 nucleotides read TGTGCCAGCAGAAAGGGGGCCGAAGAGACCCAGTACTTC. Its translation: CASRKGAEETQYF.

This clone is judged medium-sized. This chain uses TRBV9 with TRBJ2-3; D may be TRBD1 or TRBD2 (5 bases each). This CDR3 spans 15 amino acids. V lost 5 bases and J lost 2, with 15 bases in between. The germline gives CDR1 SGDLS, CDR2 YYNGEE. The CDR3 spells CASSGGSYYTDTQYF. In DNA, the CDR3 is TGTGCCAGCAGTGGGGGTAGTTACTACACAGATACGCAGTATTTT.

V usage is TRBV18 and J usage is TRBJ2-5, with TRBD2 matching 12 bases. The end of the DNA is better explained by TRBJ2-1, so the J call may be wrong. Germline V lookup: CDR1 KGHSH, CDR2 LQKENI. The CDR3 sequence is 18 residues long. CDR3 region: CASSLLTSGGGSYNEQFF. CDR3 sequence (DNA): TGTGCCAGCTCACTCTTGACTAGCGGGGGCGGCTCCTACAATGAGCAGTTCTTC.

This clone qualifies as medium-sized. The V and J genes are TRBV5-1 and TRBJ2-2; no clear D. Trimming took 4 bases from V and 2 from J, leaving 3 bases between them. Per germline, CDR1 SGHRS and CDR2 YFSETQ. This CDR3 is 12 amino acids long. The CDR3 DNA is TGCGCCAGCAGCCCCAACACCGGGGAGCTGTTTTTT. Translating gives CASSPNTGELFF.

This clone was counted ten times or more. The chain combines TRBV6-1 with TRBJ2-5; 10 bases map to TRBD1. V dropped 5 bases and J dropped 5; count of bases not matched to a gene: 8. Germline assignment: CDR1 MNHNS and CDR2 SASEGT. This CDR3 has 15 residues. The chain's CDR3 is CASSTTGGNWETQYF. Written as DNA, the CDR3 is TGTGCCAGCAGTACGACAGGGGGCAATTGGGAGACCCAGTACTTC.

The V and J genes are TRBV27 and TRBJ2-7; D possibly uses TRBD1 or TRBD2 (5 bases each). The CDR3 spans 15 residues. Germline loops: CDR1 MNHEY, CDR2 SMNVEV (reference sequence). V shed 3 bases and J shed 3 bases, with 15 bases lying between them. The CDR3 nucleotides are TGTGCCAGCAGTTTCCTCGGGGACGCTAACTACGAGCAGTACTTC. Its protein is CASSFLGDANYEQYF.

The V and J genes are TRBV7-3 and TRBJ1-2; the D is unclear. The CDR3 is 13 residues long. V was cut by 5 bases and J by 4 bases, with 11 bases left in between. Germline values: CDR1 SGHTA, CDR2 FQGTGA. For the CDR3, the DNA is TGTGCCAGCAGCCTTGTCGGCGGCTATGGCTACACCTTC. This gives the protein CASSLVGGYGYTF.

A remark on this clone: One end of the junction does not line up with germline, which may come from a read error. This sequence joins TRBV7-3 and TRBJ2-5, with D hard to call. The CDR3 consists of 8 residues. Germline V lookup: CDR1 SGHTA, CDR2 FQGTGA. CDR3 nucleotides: TGTGCCAGCAGCCCCCGCGCCTTC. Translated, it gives CASSPRAF.

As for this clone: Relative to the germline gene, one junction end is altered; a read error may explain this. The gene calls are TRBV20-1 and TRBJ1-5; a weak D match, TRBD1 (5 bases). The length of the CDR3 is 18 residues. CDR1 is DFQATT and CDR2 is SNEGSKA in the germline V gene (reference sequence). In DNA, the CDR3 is TGCAGTACTAGAGATGTTCGTTGGGGGACCTCTAGCAATCAGCCCCAGCATTTT. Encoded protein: CSTRDVRWGTSSNQPQHF.

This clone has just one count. CDR3 nucleotide sequence: TGCAGTGCTGGGGCCCCGGGACAGGGCTCCTACGAGCAGTACTTC. It encodes CSAGAPGQGSYEQYF. The rearrangement uses TRBV20-1 and TRBJ2-7, with 9 positions matching TRBD1. CDR1 is DFQATT, CDR2 SNEGSKA, per germline (reference sequence). V shed 5 bases and J 0 bases; nucleotides not matched to a gene: 8. The CDR3 totals 15 residues.

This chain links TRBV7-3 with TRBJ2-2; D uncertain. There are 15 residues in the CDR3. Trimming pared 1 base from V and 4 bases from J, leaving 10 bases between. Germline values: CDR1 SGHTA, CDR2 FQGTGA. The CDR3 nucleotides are TGTGCCAGCAGCTTAATTAGTGCTGGCACCGGGGAGCTGTTTTTT. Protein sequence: CASSLISAGTGELFF. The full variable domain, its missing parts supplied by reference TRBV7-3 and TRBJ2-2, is GAGVSQTPSNKVTEKGKYVELRCDPISGHTALYWYRQSLGQGPEFLIYFQGTGAADDSGLPNDRFFAVRPEGSVSTLKIQRTERGDSAVYLCASSLISAGTGELFFGEGSRLTVL.

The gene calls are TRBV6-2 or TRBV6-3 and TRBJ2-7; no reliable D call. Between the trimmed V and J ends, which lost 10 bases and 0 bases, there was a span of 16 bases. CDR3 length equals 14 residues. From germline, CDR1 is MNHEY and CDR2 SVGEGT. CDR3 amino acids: CATTDDLSSYEQYF. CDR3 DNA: TGTGCCACCACCGACGATCTGAGCTCCTACGAGCAGTACTTC.

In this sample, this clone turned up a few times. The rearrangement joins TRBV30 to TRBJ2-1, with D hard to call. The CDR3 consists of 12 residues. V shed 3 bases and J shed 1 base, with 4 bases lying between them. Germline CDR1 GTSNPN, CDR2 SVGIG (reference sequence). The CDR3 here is CAWSPSYNEQFF. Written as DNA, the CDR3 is TGTGCCTGGAGCCCGTCCTACAATGAGCAGTTCTTC. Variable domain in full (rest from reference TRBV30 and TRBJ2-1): SQTIHQWPATLVQPVGSPLSLECTVEGTSNPNLYWYRQAAGRGLQLLFYSVGIGQISSEVPQNLSASRPQDRQFILSSKKLLLSDSGFYLCAWSPSYNEQFFGPGTRLTVL.

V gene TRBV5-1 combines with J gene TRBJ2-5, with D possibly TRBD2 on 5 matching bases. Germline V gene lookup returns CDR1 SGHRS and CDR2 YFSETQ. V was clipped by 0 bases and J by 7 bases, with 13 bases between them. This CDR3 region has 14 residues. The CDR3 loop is CASSLVQLVGTQYF. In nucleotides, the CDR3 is TGCGCCAGCAGCTTGGTACAACTAGTAGGGACCCAGTACTTC.

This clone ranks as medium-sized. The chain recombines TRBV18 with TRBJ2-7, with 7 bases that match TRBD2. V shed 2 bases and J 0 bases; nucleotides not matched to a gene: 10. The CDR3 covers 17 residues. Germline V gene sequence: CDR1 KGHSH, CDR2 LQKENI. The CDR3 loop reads CASSPSSGETLSYEQYF. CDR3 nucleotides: TGTGCCAGCTCACCATCGAGCGGGGAGACCCTCTCCTACGAGCAGTACTTC.

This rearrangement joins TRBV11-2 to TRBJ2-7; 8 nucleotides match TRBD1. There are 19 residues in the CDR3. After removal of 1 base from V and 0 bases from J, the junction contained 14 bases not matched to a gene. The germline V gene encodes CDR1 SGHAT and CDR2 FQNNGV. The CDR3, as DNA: TGTGCCAGCAGCTTAGGCCGATGTGGGACAGGTCTTCTCTCCTACGAGCAGTACTTC. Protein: CASSLGRCGTGLLSYEQYF.

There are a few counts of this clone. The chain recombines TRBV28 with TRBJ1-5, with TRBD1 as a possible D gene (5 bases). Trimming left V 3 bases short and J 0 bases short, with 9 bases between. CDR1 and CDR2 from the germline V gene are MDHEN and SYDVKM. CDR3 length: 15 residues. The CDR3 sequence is CASSFPGHSNQPQHF. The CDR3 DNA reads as TGTGCCAGCAGTTTTCCGGGGCATAGCAATCAGCCCCAGCATTTT. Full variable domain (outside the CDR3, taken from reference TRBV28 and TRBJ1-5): DVKVTQSSRYLVKRTGEKVFLECVQDMDHENMFWYRQDPGLGLRLIYFSYDVKMKEKGDIPEGYSVSREKKERFSLILESASTNQTSMYLCASSFPGHSNQPQHFGDGTRLSIL.

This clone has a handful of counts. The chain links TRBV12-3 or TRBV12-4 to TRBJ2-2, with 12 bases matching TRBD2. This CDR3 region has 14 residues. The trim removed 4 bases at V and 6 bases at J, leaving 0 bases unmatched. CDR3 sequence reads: CASSSSGGAGELFF. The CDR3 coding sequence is TGTGCCAGCAGTTCTAGCGGGGGGGCCGGGGAGCTGTTTTTT.

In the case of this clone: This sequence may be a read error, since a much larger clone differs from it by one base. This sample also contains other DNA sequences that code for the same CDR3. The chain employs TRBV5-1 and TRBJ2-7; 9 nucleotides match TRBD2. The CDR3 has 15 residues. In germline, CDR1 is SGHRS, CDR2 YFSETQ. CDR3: CASSSTSGGSNEQYF. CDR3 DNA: TGCGCTAGCAGCTCGACTAGCGGAGGGTCGAACGAGCAGTACTTC.

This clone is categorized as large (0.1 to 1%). This CDR3 reads CASSHRDGYEQYF. As DNA, the CDR3 is TGTGCCAGCAGCCACAGGGACGGCTACGAGCAGTACTTC. The chain recombines TRBV6-1 with TRBJ2-7; maybe TRBD1 (6 bases). Trimming shortened V by 6 bases and J by 3 bases, and 12 bases separated the two germline ends. This CDR3 comprises 13 residues. Germline V lookup: CDR1 MNHNS, CDR2 SASEGT.

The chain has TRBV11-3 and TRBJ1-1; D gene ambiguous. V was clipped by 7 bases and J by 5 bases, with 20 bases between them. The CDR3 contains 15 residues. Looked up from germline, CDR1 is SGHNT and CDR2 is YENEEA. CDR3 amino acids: CASTTLLFGQTEAFF. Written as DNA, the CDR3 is TGTGCCAGCACAACCCTTCTGTTCGGGCAAACTGAAGCTTTCTTT.

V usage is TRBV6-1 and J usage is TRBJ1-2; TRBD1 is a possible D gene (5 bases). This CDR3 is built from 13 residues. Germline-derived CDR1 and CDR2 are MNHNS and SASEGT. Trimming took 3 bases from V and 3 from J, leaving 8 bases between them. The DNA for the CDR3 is TGTGCCAGCAGTGACCGACAGTACTATGGCTACACCTTC. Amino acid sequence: CASSDRQYYGYTF.

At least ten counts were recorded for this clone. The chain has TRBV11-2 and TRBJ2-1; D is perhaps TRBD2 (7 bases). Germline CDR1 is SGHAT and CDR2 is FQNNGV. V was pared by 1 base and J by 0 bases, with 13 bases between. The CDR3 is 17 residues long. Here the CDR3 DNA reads TGTGCCAGCAGCTTAGGAAGGGGGGGGAGCTCCTACAATGAGCAGTTCTTC. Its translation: CASSLGRGGSSYNEQFF. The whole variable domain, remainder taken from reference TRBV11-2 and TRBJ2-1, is EAGVAQSPRYKIIEKRQSVAFWCNPISGHATLYWYQQILGQGPKLLIQFQNNGVVDDSQLPKDRFSAERLKGVDSTLKIQPAKLEDSAVYLCASSLGRGGSSYNEQFFGPGTRLTVL.

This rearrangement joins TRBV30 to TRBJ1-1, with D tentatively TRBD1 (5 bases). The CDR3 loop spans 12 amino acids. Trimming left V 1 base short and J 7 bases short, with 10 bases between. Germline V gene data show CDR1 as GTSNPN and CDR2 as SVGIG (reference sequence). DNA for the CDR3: TGTGCCTGGAGTGGCGGGACCCGTGAAGCTTTCTTT. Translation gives CAWSGGTREAFF.

The CDR3 DNA reads TGTGCCAGCAGCCCCGACTCCTCCCTCTACAATGAGCAGTTCTTC. This encodes CASSPDSSLYNEQFF. This chain uses TRBV28 with TRBJ2-1; D is uncertain. V dropped 6 bases and J dropped 3 bases, with 15 bases sitting between them. Germline CDR1 and CDR2: MDHEN and SYDVKM. The CDR3 loop spans 15 amino acids.

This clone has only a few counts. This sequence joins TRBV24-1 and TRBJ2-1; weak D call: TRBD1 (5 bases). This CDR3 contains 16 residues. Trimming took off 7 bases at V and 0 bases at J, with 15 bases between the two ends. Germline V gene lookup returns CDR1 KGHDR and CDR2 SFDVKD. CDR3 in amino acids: CATSGFRAGSYNEQFF. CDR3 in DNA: TGTGCCACCAGCGGGTTCAGGGCCGGCTCCTACAATGAGCAGTTCTTC.

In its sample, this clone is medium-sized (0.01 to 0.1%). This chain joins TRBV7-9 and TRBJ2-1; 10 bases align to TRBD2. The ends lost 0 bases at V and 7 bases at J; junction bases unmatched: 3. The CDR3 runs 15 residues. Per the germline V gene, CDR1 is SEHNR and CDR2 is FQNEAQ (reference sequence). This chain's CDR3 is CASSLASGGLNEQFF. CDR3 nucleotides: TGTGCCAGCAGCTTAGCTAGCGGGGGGCTGAATGAGCAGTTCTTC.

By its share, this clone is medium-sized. Here the CDR3 DNA reads TGCGCCAGCAGCCTAGGACAGGCTAACTATGGCTACACCTTC. Its translation is CASSLGQANYGYTF. V is TRBV5-1 and J is TRBJ1-2, with 7 bases lining up with TRBD1. J gave up 0 bases and V 4 bases, and 3 bases lay outside the gene matches. This CDR3 is built from 14 residues. Germline V gene lookup returns CDR1 SGHRS and CDR2 YFSETQ.